Sequencing of this T cell receptor (beta chain) was carried out in a study of blood T cells in healthy people across ages. Whole-study results and caveats: The study regarded diversity estimates from one million T cells as underestimates. Higher naive T cell percentage went strongly together with higher TCR beta diversity.

The CDR3 loop spans 16 amino acids. V was trimmed by 2 bases and J by 12 bases, leaving 23 bases between them. Germline V gene lookup returns CDR1 WNHNN and CDR2 SYGVQD (reference sequence). Primers used in a second PCR of roughly 6 to 11 cycles were a sample-barcoded 5' primer and a J-beta primer mix. Each CDR3 protein is one row after TCRdb ran MiXCR on the 5' RACE reads. The sample shows about a million distinct CDR3 sequences, roughly half of them seen only once. Remarks on this clonotype: Its antigen is unidentified.

This TCR came from a woman aged 55-69 years in good health. The specimen sequenced was blood. The chain uses TRBV10-1 and TRBJ2-4, with D tentatively TRBD1 (5 bases). As DNA, the CDR3 is TGCGCCAGCAGTGAGATTGACAGCCGCCTCTCTGGGAATCAGTACTTC. This codes for CASSEIDSRLSGNQYF.